A single T cell receptor beta chain is shown here with its context. Its target is unknown. Libraries were prepared by immunoSEQ multiplex PCR; TCRdb keeps only in-frame clonotypes and omits some of them. The repertoire holds some 1,400,000 clones, approximately 97% seen once, with over 1% in the top ten. The entry originates in a study of shared clonotypes between healthy human individuals. Findings of the study overall: Only blood underwent sampling, and tissue repertoires likely differ.

The CDR3 has 20 amino acids. Germline lookup yields CDR1 SGHRS and CDR2 YFSETQ. V was clipped by 4 bases and J by 1 base; unmatched bases: 21. Source material: naive CD4+ T cells sorted from blood. The subset is: CD45RA+ positively selected. The source of this sequence is a man aged 25 to 45 in good health. This chain connects TRBV5-1 to TRBJ2-5; 8 nucleotides match TRBD1. The CDR3, as DNA: TGCGCCAGCAGCGTTAGGCCACCCCCGTGGGGACAGGATGGCCAAGAGACCCAGTACTTC. Translating gives CASSVRPPPWGQDGQETQYF.